This T cell receptor beta chain was identified in a study of shared clonotypes between healthy human individuals. Study summary: Used for every donor were three CD4 naive, three CD4 memory, two CD8 naive and one CD8 memory plate.

Replicate PCRs run on sorted subsets employed around 200 ng DNA, approximately 30,000 T cell genomes. Produced via immunoSEQ multiplex PCR; TCRdb's table is partial and in-frame only. The table includes approximately 1,500,000 clones, roughly 96% detected once. Concerning this clone itself: Its antigen is undetermined.

Study-wide results and caveats: Sequencing depth was a factor that was expected to affect clonotype sharing among donors. Larger estimated richness was generally seen in naive subsets than in memory subsets.

The germline V gene has CDR1 MNHEY and CDR2 SMNVEV (reference sequence). CDR3 length: 17 amino acids. Trimming removed 6 bases from V and 5 bases from J; junction bases left unmatched: 10. What was sequenced was naive CD4+ T cells sorted from blood. As to subset: CD45RA+ positively selected. The TCR was taken from a man younger than 45 in good health. This chain joins TRBV27 and TRBJ2-2, with 12 bases fitting TRBD1. CDR3 in DNA: TGTGCCAGCAGCCCCGGGACAGGGGGCTTGAATACCGGGGAGCTGTTTTTT. Amino acid sequence: CASSPGTGGLNTGELFF.